The 25 T cell receptor beta chains below were found in one sample sequenced in a study of CD8 T cells in Susac syndrome. Random hexamers served to reverse transcribe about 0.5 to 1 ug RNA. From the immunoSEQ multiplex PCR reads, TCRdb called clonotypes with MiXCR, one entry per CDR3 protein. The repertoire holds roughly 150,000 distinct CDR3 sequences, with 90% to 97% as singletons. The sample was CD4+ T cells from PBMCs. The receptors derive from a human donor with Susac syndrome.

The CDR3 spells CASSSVGGLAVWGAQYF. CDR3 coding DNA: TGTGCCAGCAGCTCCGTCGGCGGGTTGGCAGTATGGGGGGCCCAGTACTTC. This rearrangement joins TRBV7-9 to TRBJ2-5; weak D call: TRBD2 (6 bases). This CDR3 has 17 amino acids. Between the trimmed V and J ends, which lost 4 bases and 9 bases, there was a span of 27 bases. Germline CDR1 SEHNR, CDR2 FQNEAQ (reference sequence).

The genes are TRBV24-1 and TRBJ2-2; maybe TRBD1 (6 bases). The germline gives CDR1 KGHDR, CDR2 SFDVKD. This CDR3 comprises 15 residues. Deletions cut 9 bases from V and 1 base from J, with 14 bases between. The CDR3 DNA reads as TGTGCCACCGCGGGTCCGGGACAGAACACCGGGGAGCTGTTTTTT. Protein sequence: CATAGPGQNTGELFF.

The genes are TRBV3-1 and TRBJ1-5, with D unclear. CDR1 is LGHDT and CDR2 is YNNKEL in the germline V gene (reference sequence). The CDR3 covers 14 residues. V gave up 1 base and J gave up 6 bases, with 10 bases separating them. The CDR3 loop reads CASSQAPGSQPQHF. CDR3 nucleotides: TGTGCCAGCAGCCAAGCCCCGGGGAGTCAGCCCCAGCATTTT.

The gene calls are TRBV5-1 and TRBJ2-3; D gene unclear. The length of the CDR3 is 13 residues. Germline V lookup: CDR1 SGHRS, CDR2 YFSETQ. The germline V and J ends were trimmed by 0 bases and 2 bases, with 4 bases remaining between them. The chain's CDR3 is CASSLEATDTQYF. For the CDR3, the DNA is TGCGCCAGCAGCTTGGAGGCCACAGATACGCAGTATTTT.

The rearrangement joins TRBV28 to TRBJ2-5; D unclear. The CDR3 loop spans 12 amino acids. The germline V and J ends were trimmed by 8 bases and 5 bases, with 12 bases remaining between them. Germline V gene sequence: CDR1 MDHEN, CDR2 SYDVKM. CDR3 nucleotide sequence: TGTGCCAGCGGATCGACGATTGAGACCCAGTACTTC. The encoded protein is CASGSTIETQYF.

The chain links TRBV20-1 to TRBJ1-3; D uncertain. The ends were cut back, 6 bases at V and 9 bases at J, with 18 bases in the middle. Germline CDR1 and CDR2: DFQATT and SNEGSKA (reference sequence). The CDR3 length is 13 residues. CDR3: CSANNGQVATIYF. In DNA, the CDR3 is TGCAGTGCCAACAACGGTCAGGTTGCCACCATATATTTT.

In this sample, this clonotype turned up once. The chain links TRBV27 to TRBJ1-5, with a weak D call TRBD1 (5 bases). CDR3 size: 13 residues. From germline, CDR1 is MNHEY and CDR2 SMNVEV (reference sequence). The V gene lost 5 bases and the J gene lost 6 bases, with 11 bases spanning the gap. This CDR3 is CASSVLTGQPQHF. The CDR3 DNA follows: TGTGCCAGCAGTGTCCTTACAGGTCAGCCCCAGCATTTT.

This clonotype was counted a single time. This chain joins TRBV28 and TRBJ2-6; D is possibly TRBD1 (5 bases). Germline CDR1 and CDR2: MDHEN and SYDVKM. With 8 bases removed from V and 0 bases from J, the gap between germline ends came to 11 bases. The CDR3 loop spans 15 amino acids. The CDR3 loop is CASSSDSSGANVLTF. CDR3 DNA: TGTGCCAGCTCGTCAGACAGCTCTGGGGCCAACGTCCTGACTTTC. The entire variable domain, with the rest obtained from reference TRBV28 and TRBJ2-6, is as follows: DVKVTQSSRYLVKRTGEKVFLECVQDMDHENMFWYRQDPGLGLRLIYFSYDVKMKEKGDIPEGYSVSREKKERFSLILESASTNQTSMYLCASSSDSSGANVLTFGAGSRLTVL.

CDR3 protein: CSVVRETEAFF. CDR3 nucleotide sequence: TGCAGCGTTGTCCGGGAGACTGAAGCTTTCTTT. The chain recombines TRBV29-1 with TRBJ1-1; D is ambiguous. Trimming pared 4 bases from V and 5 bases from J, leaving 8 bases between. In germline, CDR1 is SQVTM, CDR2 ANQGSEA. CDR3 length: 11 residues.

This clonotype was observed once. The rearrangement joins TRBV9 to TRBJ2-1, with D perhaps TRBD2 (6 bases). This CDR3 region has 14 residues. The germline CDR1 and CDR2 sequences are SGDLS and YYNGEE. Trimming stripped 3 bases from V and 5 bases from J, with 12 bases between. In nucleotides, the CDR3 is TGTGCCAGCAGCGAAGGGACTCTACACAATGAGCAGTTCTTC. Amino acid sequence: CASSEGTLHNEQFF.

The chain is built from TRBV9 and TRBJ2-1; 8 bases are a match to TRBD2. The CDR3 totals 17 residues. Looked up from germline, CDR1 is SGDLS and CDR2 is YYNGEE. V gave up 4 bases and J gave up 1 base; unmatched junction bases: 10. CDR3: CASSLLAGSASYNEQFF. CDR3 in DNA: TGTGCCAGCAGCCTCCTAGCGGGTTCCGCTTCCTACAATGAGCAGTTCTTC.

This chain connects TRBV3-1 to TRBJ2-5; D is uncertain. This CDR3 has 14 residues. V was shortened by 1 base and J by 5 bases, with 11 bases between the two germline ends. Germline V CDR1 and CDR2: LGHDT, YNNKEL (reference sequence). CDR3 region: CASSQVGPMETQYF. Written as DNA, the CDR3 is TGTGCCAGCAGCCAAGTAGGGCCTATGGAGACCCAGTACTTC.

The chain uses TRBV7-9 and TRBJ2-7; 15 nucleotides agree with TRBD2. Germline assignment: CDR1 SEHNR and CDR2 FQNEAQ (reference sequence). V trimming: 2 bases; J trimming: 5 bases; junction bases outside the gene matches: 10. This CDR3 has 18 amino acids. CDR3 sequence (DNA): TGTGCCAGCAGCTTACTTCCGGGACTAGCGGGAGGTGGAAACGAGCAGTACTTC. It encodes CASSLLPGLAGGGNEQYF.

The chain is built from TRBV4-1 and TRBJ1-2; a possible D gene is TRBD1 (6 bases). Trimming pared 6 bases from V and 7 bases from J, leaving 15 bases between. CDR3 length: 13 amino acids. Germline CDR1 is MGHRA and CDR2 is YSYEKL. The CDR3 DNA is TGCGCCAGCAGACTTCAAGGGGGAAGTGGCTACACCTTC. Translation: CASRLQGGSGYTF.

The chain has TRBV12-3 or TRBV12-4 and TRBJ1-5; D gene uncertain. This CDR3 has 14 residues. With 1 base removed from V and 6 bases from J, the gap between germline ends came to 10 bases. CDR3 nucleotides: TGTGCCAGCAGTTTAGGAAGTTTGGGTCAGCCCCAGCATTTT. This sequence encodes CASSLGSLGQPQHF.

V gene TRBV29-1 combines with J gene TRBJ2-5, with D unresolved. The CDR3 consists of 13 residues. In germline, CDR1 is SQVTM, CDR2 ANQGSEA. The germline V and J ends were trimmed by 4 bases and 5 bases, with 14 bases remaining between them. The CDR3 DNA reads as TGCAGCGTTGTGTCTCCCCTGGAGGAGACCCAGTACTTC. Residues: CSVVSPLEETQYF.

This clonotype has just one count. V usage is TRBV2 and J usage is TRBJ2-5, with a possible D match to TRBD2 (5 bases). V lost 3 bases and J 7 bases, leaving 18 bases between the germline ends. Germline-derived CDR1 and CDR2 are SNHLY and FYNNEI. This CDR3 contains 15 residues. CDR3 coding DNA: TGTGCCAGCAGTGAGGAGAGAGGGTTAGTGGGGACCCAGTACTTC. It translates to CASSEERGLVGTQYF.

V gene TRBV9 combines with J gene TRBJ1-1; D remains ambiguous. V was trimmed by 3 bases and J by 6 bases, leaving 9 bases between them. CDR1 is SGDLS, CDR2 YYNGEE, per germline. The CDR3 extends over 12 amino acids. The CDR3 DNA follows: TGTGCCAGCAGCGCGGTTGGGGCTGAAGCTTTCTTT. Translating gives CASSAVGAEAFF.

The genes are TRBV20-1 and TRBJ2-7; TRBD2 matches at 7 bases. The ends lost 6 bases at V and 7 bases at J; junction bases unmatched: 3. CDR1 is DFQATT and CDR2 is SNEGSKA in the germline V gene (reference sequence). The CDR3 has 10 amino acids. CDR3 DNA: TGCAGTGCGGCGGGAGCGGAGCAGTACTTC. Translated, it gives CSAAGAEQYF.

CDR3 bases: TGCAGTGCGCCGGGGAGGACTAGTAATTTAGAGACCCAGTACTTC. This gives the protein CSAPGRTSNLETQYF. The gene calls are TRBV20-1 and TRBJ2-5, with TRBD2 matching over 7 bases. The CDR3 is made up of 15 amino acids. Germline V gene lookup returns CDR1 DFQATT and CDR2 SNEGSKA (reference sequence). Unmatched junction bases numbered 14, after V lost 6 bases and J lost 4 bases.

V gene TRBV3-1 combines with J gene TRBJ2-5, with D maybe TRBD2 (6 bases). The germline V and J ends were trimmed by 1 base and 3 bases, with 18 bases remaining between them. Germline assignment: CDR1 LGHDT and CDR2 YNNKEL (reference sequence). The CDR3 has 17 amino acids. CDR3 sequence: CASSQVPAGSGEETQYF. DNA of the CDR3: TGTGCCAGCAGCCAAGTCCCCGCGGGTAGCGGTGAAGAGACCCAGTACTTC.

The chain has TRBV7-9 and TRBJ2-5; the D is unclear. Germline-derived CDR1 and CDR2 are SEHNR and FQNEAQ (reference sequence). The CDR3 loop spans 15 amino acids. V dropped 2 bases and J dropped 2 bases, with 12 bases sitting between them. CDR3 loop: CASSLYGIEQETQYF. In nucleotides, the CDR3 is TGTGCCAGCAGCTTATACGGCATTGAACAAGAGACCCAGTACTTC.

CDR3 sequence (DNA): TGTGCCAGCAGCTTAGACGGGGGGGCCCGTAATGAGCAGTTCTTC. Translated: CASSLDGGARNEQFF. The rearrangement joins TRBV7-2 to TRBJ2-1, with 8 bases identical to TRBD2. In germline, CDR1 is SGHTA, CDR2 FQGNSA. The CDR3 runs to 15 residues. V shed 1 base, J shed 7 bases, and the junction held 6 bases outside the gene matches.

This sequence joins TRBV5-1 and TRBJ1-2; maybe TRBD1 (6 bases). The CDR3 contains 15 residues. The V end was cut by 4 bases, the J end by 4 bases, with 17 bases between. CDR1 SGHRS and CDR2 YFSETQ come from the germline V gene. Here the CDR3 reads CASSLRTDGGYGYTF. The DNA for the CDR3 is TGCGCCAGCAGCCTGCGGACAGATGGGGGCTATGGCTACACCTTC.

The V call is TRBV7-2, the J call TRBJ2-5, with D perhaps given as TRBD1 or TRBD2 (5 bases each). This CDR3 is 18 amino acids long. With 1 base removed from V and 1 base from J, the gap between germline ends came to 19 bases. CDR1 and CDR2 from the germline V gene are SGHTA and FQGNSA. Here the CDR3 reads CASSLGGSRVEGQETQYF. As DNA, the CDR3 is TGTGCCAGCAGCTTAGGAGGGAGCAGGGTGGAAGGCCAAGAGACCCAGTACTTC.